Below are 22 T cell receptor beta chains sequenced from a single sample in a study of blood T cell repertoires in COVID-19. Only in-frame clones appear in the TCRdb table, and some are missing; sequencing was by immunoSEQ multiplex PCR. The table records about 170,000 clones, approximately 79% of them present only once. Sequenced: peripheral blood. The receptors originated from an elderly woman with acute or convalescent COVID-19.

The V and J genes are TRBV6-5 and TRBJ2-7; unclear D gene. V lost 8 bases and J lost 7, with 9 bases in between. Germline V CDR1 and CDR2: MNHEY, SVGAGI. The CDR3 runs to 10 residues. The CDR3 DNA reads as TGTGCCAGCGGGTACGGGGAGCAGTACTTC. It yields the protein CASGYGEQYF.

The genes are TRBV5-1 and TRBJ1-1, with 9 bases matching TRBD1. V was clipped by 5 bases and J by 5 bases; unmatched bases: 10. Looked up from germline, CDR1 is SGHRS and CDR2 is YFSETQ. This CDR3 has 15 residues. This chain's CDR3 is CASRPAGTGRTEAFF. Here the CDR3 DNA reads TGCGCCAGCAGGCCTGCCGGGACAGGGAGGACTGAAGCTTTCTTT.

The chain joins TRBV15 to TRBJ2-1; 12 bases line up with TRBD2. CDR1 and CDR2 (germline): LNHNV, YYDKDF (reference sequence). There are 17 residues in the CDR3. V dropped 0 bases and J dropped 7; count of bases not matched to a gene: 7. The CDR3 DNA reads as TGTGCCACCAGCAGAGATCCTAGCGGGAGGGGGGATAATGAGCAGTTCTTC. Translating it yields CATSRDPSGRGDNEQFF.

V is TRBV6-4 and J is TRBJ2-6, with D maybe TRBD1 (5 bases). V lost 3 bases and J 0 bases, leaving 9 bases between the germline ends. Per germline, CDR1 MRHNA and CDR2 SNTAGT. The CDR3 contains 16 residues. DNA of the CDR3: TGTGCCAGCAGTGAAGGGGCATCCTCTGGGGCCAACGTCCTGACTTTC. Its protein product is CASSEGASSGANVLTF.

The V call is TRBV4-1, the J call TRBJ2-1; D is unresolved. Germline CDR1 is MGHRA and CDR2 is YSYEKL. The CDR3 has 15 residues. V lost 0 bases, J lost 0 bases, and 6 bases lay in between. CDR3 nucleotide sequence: TGCGCCAGCAGCCAAGAGCGGAACTCCTACAATGAGCAGTTCTTC. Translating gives CASSQERNSYNEQFF.

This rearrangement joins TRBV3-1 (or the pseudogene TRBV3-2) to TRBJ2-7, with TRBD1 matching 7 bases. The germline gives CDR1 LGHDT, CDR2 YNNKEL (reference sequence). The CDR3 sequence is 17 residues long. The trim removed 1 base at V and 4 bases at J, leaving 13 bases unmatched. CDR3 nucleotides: TGTGCCAGCAGCCAAGGGGAAGACAGGGATGGTATATACGAGCAGTACTTC. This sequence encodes CASSQGEDRDGIYEQYF.

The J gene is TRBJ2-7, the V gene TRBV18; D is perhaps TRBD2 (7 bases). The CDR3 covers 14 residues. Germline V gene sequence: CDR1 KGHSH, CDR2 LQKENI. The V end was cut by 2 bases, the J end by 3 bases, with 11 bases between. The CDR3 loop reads CASSPGRGGYEQYF. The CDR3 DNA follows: TGTGCCAGCTCACCAGGAAGGGGGGGCTACGAGCAGTACTTC.

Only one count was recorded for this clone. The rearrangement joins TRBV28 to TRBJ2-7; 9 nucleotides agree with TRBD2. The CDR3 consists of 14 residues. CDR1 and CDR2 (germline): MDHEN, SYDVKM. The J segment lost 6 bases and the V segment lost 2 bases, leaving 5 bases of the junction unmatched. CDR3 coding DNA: TGTGCCAGCAGTTTACAGCGGGAGGCTCGCGAGCAGTACTTC. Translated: CASSLQREAREQYF.

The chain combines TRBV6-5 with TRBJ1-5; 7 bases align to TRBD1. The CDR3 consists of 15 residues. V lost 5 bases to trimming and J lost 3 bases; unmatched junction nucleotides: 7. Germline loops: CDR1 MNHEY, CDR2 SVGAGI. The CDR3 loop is CASSPGTANNQPQHF. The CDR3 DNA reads TGTGCCAGCAGTCCCGGGACAGCCAACAATCAGCCCCAGCATTTT.

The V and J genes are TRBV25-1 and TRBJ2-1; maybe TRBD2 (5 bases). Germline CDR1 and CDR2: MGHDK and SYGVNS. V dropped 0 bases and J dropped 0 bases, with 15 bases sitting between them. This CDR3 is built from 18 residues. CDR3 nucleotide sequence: TGTGCCAGCAGTGAATACACCCGGGGAGAAAGCTCCTACAATGAGCAGTTCTTC. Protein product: CASSEYTRGESSYNEQFF.

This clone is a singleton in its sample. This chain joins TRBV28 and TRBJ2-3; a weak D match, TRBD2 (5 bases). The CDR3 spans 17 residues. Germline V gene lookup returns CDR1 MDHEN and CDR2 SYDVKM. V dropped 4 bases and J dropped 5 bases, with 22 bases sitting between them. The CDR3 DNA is TGTGCCAGCAGTTCCCCTTGGAAGACCGCCGAGGGAGATACGCAGTATTTT. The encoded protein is CASSSPWKTAEGDTQYF.

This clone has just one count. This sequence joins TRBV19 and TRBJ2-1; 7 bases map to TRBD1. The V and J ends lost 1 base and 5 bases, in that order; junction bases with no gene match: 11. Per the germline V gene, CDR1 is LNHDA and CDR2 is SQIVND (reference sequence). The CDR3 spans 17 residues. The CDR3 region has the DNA TGTGCCAGTAGTATAGGCCATTATCAGACAGGGCACAATGAGCAGTTCTTC. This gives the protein CASSIGHYQTGHNEQFF.

CDR3 in amino acids: CASSVKGAGSSPLHF. DNA of the CDR3: TGTGCCAGCAGCGTCAAGGGGGCAGGAAGTTCACCCCTCCACTTT. The chain is built from TRBV9 and TRBJ1-6; the match to TRBD1 covers 7 bases. The junction had 8 bases not matched to a gene; V was cut back by 2 bases and J by 9 bases. Per the germline V gene, CDR1 is SGDLS and CDR2 is YYNGEE. CDR3 length equals 15 residues.

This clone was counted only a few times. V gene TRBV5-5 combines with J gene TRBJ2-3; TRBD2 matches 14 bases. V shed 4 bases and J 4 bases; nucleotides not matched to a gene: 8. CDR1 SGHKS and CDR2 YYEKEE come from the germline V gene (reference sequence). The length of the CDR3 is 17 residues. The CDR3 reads CASSGGTSGSGADTQYF. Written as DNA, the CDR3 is TGTGCCAGCAGCGGCGGGACTAGCGGGAGTGGTGCAGATACGCAGTATTTT. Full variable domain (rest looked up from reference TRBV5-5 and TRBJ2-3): DAGVTQSPTHLIKTRGQQVTLRCSPISGHKSVSWYQQVLGQGPQFIFQYYEKEERGRGNFPDRFSARQFPNYSSELNVNALLLGDSALYLCASSGGTSGSGADTQYFGPGTRLTVL.

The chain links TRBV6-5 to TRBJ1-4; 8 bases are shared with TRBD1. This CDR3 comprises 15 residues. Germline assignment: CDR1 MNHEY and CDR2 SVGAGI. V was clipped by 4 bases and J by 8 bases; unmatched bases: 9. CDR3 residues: CASSFGQGREEKLFF. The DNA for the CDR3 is TGTGCCAGCAGTTTCGGACAGGGTAGGGAAGAAAAACTGTTTTTT.

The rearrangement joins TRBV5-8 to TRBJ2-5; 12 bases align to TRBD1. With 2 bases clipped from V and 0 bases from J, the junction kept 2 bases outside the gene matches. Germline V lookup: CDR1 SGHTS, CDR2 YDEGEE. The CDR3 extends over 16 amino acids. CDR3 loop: CASSFGTGGDQETQYF. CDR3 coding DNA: TGTGCCAGCAGCTTCGGGACAGGGGGCGACCAAGAGACCCAGTACTTC.

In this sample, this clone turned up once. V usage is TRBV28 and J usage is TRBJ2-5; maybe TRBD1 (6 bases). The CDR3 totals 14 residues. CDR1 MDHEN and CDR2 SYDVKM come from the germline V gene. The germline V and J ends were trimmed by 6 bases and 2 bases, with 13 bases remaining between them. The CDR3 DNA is TGTGCCAGCAGGCGGACAGTTGGGCAAGAGACCCAGTACTTC. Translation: CASRRTVGQETQYF.

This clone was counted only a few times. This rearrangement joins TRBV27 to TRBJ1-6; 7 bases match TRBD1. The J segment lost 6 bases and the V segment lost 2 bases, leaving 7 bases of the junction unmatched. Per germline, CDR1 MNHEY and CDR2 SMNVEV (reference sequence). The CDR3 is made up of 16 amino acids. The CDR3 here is CASSLLPTGRNSPLHF. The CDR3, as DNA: TGTGCCAGCAGTTTACTCCCGACAGGGCGTAATTCACCCCTCCACTTT.

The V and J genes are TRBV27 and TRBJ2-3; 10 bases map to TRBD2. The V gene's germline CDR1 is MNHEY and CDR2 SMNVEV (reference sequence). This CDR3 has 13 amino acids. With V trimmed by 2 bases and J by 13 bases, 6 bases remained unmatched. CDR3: CASSLSGLAGEYF. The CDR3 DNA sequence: TGTGCCAGCAGTTTAAGTGGGCTAGCGGGAGAGTATTTT.

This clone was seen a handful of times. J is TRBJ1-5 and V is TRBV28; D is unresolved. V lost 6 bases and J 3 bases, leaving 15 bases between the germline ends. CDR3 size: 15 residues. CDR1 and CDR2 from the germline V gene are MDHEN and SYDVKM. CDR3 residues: CASSLPRGFNQPQHF. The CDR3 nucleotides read TGTGCCAGCAGCCTCCCCCGCGGATTCAATCAGCCCCAGCATTTT.

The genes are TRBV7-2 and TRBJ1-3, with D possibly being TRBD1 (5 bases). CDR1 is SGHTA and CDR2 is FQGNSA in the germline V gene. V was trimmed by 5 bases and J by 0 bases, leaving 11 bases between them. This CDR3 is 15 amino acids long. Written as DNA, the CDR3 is TGTGCCAGCAGCGATACGGGGGGCTCTGGAAACACCATATATTTT. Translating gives CASSDTGGSGNTIYF. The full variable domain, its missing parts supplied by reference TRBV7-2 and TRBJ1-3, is GAGVSQSPSNKVTEKGKDVELRCDPISGHTALYWYRQSLGQGLEFLIYFQGNSAPDKSGLPSDRFSAERTGGSVSTLTIQRTQQEDSAVYLCASSDTGGSGNTIYFGEGSWLTVV.

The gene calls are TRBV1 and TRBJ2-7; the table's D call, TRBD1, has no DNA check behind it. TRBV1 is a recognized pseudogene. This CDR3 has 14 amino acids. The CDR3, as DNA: TGCACCAGCAGCCAGGGACAGGGTGCCTACGAGCAGTACTTC. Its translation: CTSSQGQGAYEQYF.